Listed below are T cell receptor beta chains from one sample, sequenced in a study of T cells expressing NK-cell markers. TCRdb processed the 5' RACE reads again and assigns one entry to each CDR3 protein, with no DNA. Its table lists approximately 420,000 distinct CDR3 sequences. Sequenced: blood T cells: a sorted CD56 or NKG2C T cell subset, CD4+ or CD8+ T cells, or bulk PBMC T cells (not recorded which). The receptors originated from a woman aged 45-65 years in good health. Each CDR3 is given with its conserved first and last residue. The order of the fields is J gene, V gene, CDR3 protein.

J: TRBJ1-4
V: TRBV20-1
CDR3: CSAGEGEKLFF

J: TRBJ1-1
V: TRBV30
CDR3: CAWMRDRTEAFF

J: TRBJ2-7
V: TRBV20-1
CDR3: CSARHRTRVYEQYF

J: TRBJ1-1
V: TRBV11-2
CDR3: CASSSGWWEAFF

J: TRBJ1-1
V: TRBV29-1
CDR3: CSVLGLTSDTEAFF

J: TRBJ2-7
V: TRBV4-2
CDR3: CASSQARAVEYEQYF

J: TRBJ2-1
V: TRBV6-1
CDR3: CASSEFGMDNEQFF

J: TRBJ1-3
V: TRBV6-6
CDR3: CASYGGNTIYF

J: TRBJ1-3
V: TRBV10-3
CDR3: CAISAAGNTIYF

J: TRBJ2-3
V: TRBV7-8
CDR3: CASGSGMGTYTQYF

J: TRBJ2-1
V: TRBV20-1
CDR3: CSARGVAGGPNKQFF

J: TRBJ2-7
V: TRBV29-1
CDR3: CSVEEGAYSYEQYF

J: TRBJ1-6
V: TRBV18
CDR3: CASSLLQDRLNSPLHF

J: TRBJ1-1
V: TRBV2
CDR3: CASSGTLGTEAFF

J: TRBJ2-7
V: TRBV30
CDR3: CAWSSGGYEQYF

J: TRBJ2-3
V: TRBV6-4
CDR3: CASSEGPSGRAPDTQYF

J: TRBJ2-3
V: TRBV20-1
CDR3: CSARPDGTFGDTQYF

J: TRBJ2-5
V: TRBV6-5
CDR3: CASSYVGSGETQYF

J: TRBJ1-5
V: TRBV20-1
CDR3: CSAVPLSSQPQHF

J: TRBJ1-5
V: TRBV10-1
CDR3: CASSVGRDQPQHF

J: TRBJ2-1
V: TRBV15
CDR3: CATSRKNGRVNEQFF

J: TRBJ2-7
V: TRBV10-1
CDR3: CASGSGTDSYEQYF

J: TRBJ2-1
V: TRBV5-1
CDR3: CASSLHYNEQFF

J: TRBJ2-1
V: TRBV6-5
CDR3: CASSYMRAGGHEQFF

J: TRBJ2-4
V: TRBV5-1
CDR3: CASRVTGEGNIQYF

J: TRBJ1-2
V: TRBV4-2
CDR3: CASSQLGSLTGYTF

J: TRBJ2-1
V: TRBV27
CDR3: CASRGAVLGGNEQFF

J: TRBJ2-2
V: TRBV3-1
CDR3: CASSPRTSGTYGELFF

J: TRBJ2-3
V: TRBV5-6
CDR3: CASRSRGRDTQYF

J: TRBJ2-2
V: TRBV27
CDR3: CASSLSPSGRTGELFF

J: TRBJ2-2
V: TRBV4-1
CDR3: CASSQNDGSQIMGTGELFF

J: TRBJ1-3
V: TRBV5-1
CDR3: CASSPLGNTIYF

J: TRBJ2-1
V: TRBV5-1
CDR3: CASSPLWGTSGLNEQFF

J: TRBJ2-7
V: TRBV5-1
CDR3: CASSFETIGYEQYF

J: TRBJ2-3
V: TRBV6-5
CDR3: CASSSNPDGFTQYF

J: TRBJ2-3
V: TRBV2
CDR3: CASSRLSSGADTQYF

J: TRBJ2-3
V: TRBV27
CDR3: CASSSLRQRDTQYF

J: TRBJ2-5
V: TRBV9
CDR3: CASSGEDGETQYF

J: TRBJ2-7
V: TRBV2
CDR3: CASEGPLAETYEQYF

J: TRBJ2-7
V: TRBV9
CDR3: CASTSGSHSYEQYF

J: TRBJ2-7
V: TRBV10-2
CDR3: CASRASLGASYEQYF